The source of this TCR beta chain is a study of neurological immune-mediated disorders. PBMCs stored at -80 C, 2 million in total, were the source of the unsorted libraries. In TCRdb, the 5' RACE reads were re-called with MiXCR into one record per CDR3 protein. In the table there are 80,000 to 85,000 distinct CDR3 sequences, 2.5% to 3% of which are singletons. This clonotype has at least ten counts. Source material: PBMCs. The sequence derives from a woman under 40 with multiple sclerosis.

Here the CDR3 DNA reads TGTGCCAGCACGGAGGGAATTGGGCCTGGAAACACCATATATTTT. Translation gives CASTEGIGPGNTIYF. The chain carries TRBV25-1 and TRBJ1-3, with unresolved D. Between the trimmed V and J ends, which lost 7 bases and 2 bases, there was a span of 15 bases. This CDR3 contains 15 residues. The V gene's germline CDR1 is MGHDK and CDR2 SYGVNS.